The next 3 T cell receptor beta chains were all read from a single sample in a study of T cells in Graves' hyperthyroidism and ophthalmopathy. Researchers took RNA transcripts and amplified the TCR beta CDR3 regions from them. A set of HTBI primers served as the primers for a first-round RT-PCR of the TCR CDR3. Via MiXCR, TCRdb re-called the multiplex PCR reads, giving one row per CDR3 protein. The sample has 20,000 to 30,000 distinct CDR3 sequences; 45% to 50% are singletons. The specimen sequenced was blood. The receptor set was obtained from a woman aged 40 to 55 with Graves' hyperthyroidism that later progressed to Graves' ophthalmopathy.

This clonotype has ten or more counts. A read error may be the cause here, since a much bigger clone is one base away. Here the CDR3 DNA reads TGTGCCAGCAGTCCCTCGGGGGGGGATAGCATTCAGTACTTC. This codes for CASSPSGGDSIQYF. The chain has TRBV5-4 and TRBJ2-4; the match to TRBD2 covers 8 bases. Germline-derived CDR1 and CDR2 are SGHNT and YYREEE (reference sequence). CDR3 length: 14 amino acids. After removal of 5 bases from V and 9 bases from J, the junction contained 10 bases not matched to a gene.

V gene TRBV7-6 combines with J gene TRBJ1-6; D uncertain. The CDR3 loop spans 15 amino acids. The ends were cut back, 5 bases at V and 5 bases at J, with 13 bases in the middle. Germline CDR1 SGHVS, CDR2 FNYEAQ. DNA of the CDR3: TGTGCCAGCAGCCCCGCCGGATTAGATAATTCACCCCTCCACTTT. It encodes CASSPAGLDNSPLHF.

Comment on this clonotype: The conserved final phenylalanine or tryptophan is absent from the CDR3, which likely points to a read error. The rearrangement joins TRBV20-1 to TRBJ2-7, with D possibly TRBD1 on 6 matching bases. The V end lost 2 bases, the J end lost 7 bases, and 15 bases lay between the germline ends. Per the germline V gene, CDR1 is DFQATT and CDR2 is SNEGSKA (reference sequence). This CDR3 contains 13 residues. CDR3 protein: CSARTQGNREQYS. The CDR3 DNA follows: TGCAGTGCTAGAACGCAGGGGAACAGGGAGCAGTACTCC.